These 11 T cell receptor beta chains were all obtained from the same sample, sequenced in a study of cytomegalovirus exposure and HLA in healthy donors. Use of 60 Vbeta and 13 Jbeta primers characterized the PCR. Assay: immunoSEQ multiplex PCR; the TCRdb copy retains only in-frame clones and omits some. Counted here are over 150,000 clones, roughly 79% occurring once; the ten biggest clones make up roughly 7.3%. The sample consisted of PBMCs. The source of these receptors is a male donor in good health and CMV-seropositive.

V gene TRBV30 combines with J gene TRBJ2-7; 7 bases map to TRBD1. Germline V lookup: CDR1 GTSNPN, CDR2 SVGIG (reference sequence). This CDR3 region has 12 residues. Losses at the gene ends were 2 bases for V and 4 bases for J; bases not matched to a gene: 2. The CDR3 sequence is CAWSRRGYEQYF. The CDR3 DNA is TGTGCCTGGAGTCGCAGGGGGTACGAGCAGTACTTC.

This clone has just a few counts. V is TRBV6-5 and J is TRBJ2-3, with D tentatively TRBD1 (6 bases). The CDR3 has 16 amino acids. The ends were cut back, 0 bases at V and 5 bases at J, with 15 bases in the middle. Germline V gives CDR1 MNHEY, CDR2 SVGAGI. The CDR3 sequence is CASSYSTGSLEDTQYF. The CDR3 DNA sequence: TGTGCCAGCAGTTACTCTACAGGGTCCCTTGAAGATACGCAGTATTTT.

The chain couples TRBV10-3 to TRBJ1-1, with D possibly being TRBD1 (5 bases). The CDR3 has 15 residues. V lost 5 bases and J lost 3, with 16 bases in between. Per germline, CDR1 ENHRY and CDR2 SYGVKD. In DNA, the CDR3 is TGTGCCATCAGTTCCCGGACAACAAGAGACACTGAAGCTTTCTTT. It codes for CAISSRTTRDTEAFF.

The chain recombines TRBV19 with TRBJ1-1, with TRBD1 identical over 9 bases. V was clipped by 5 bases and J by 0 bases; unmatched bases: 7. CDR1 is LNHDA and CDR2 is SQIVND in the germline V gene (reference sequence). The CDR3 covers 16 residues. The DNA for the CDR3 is TGTGCCAGTAGTGTGACAGGGGGTATCATGAACACTGAAGCTTTCTTT. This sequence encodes CASSVTGGIMNTEAFF.

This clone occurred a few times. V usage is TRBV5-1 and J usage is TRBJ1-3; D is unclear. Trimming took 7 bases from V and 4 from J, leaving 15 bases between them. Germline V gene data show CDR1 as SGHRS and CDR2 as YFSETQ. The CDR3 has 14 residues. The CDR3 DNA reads TGCGCCAGCGCCACGGCGGCGGGAGGAAACACCATATATTTT. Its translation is CASATAAGGNTIYF. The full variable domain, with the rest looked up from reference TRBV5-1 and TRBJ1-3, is KAGVTQTPRYLIKTRGQQVTLSCSPISGHRSVSWYQQTPGQGLQFLFEYFSETQRNKGNFPGRFSGRQFSNSRSEMNVSTLELGDSALYLCASATAAGGNTIYFGEGSWLTVV.

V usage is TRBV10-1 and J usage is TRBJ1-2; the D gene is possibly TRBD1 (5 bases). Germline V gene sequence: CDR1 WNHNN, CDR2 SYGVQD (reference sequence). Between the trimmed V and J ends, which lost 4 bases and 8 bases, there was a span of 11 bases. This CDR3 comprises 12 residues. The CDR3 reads CASSGGGKGYTF. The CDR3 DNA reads TGCGCCAGCAGTGGCGGGGGTAAGGGCTACACCTTC.

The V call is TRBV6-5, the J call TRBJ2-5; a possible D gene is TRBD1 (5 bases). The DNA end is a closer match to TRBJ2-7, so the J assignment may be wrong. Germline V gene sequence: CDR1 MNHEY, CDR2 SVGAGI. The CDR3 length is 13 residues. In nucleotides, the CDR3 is TGTGCCAGCAGTCGCGCAGGGCCCTACGAGCAGTACTTC. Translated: CASSRAGPYEQYF.

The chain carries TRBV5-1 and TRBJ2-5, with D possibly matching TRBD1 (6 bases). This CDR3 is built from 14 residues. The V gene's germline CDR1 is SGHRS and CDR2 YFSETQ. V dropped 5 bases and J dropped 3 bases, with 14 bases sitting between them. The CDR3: CASRSGQGKETQYF. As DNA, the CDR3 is TGCGCCAGCAGGTCGGGGCAGGGGAAAGAGACCCAGTACTTC.

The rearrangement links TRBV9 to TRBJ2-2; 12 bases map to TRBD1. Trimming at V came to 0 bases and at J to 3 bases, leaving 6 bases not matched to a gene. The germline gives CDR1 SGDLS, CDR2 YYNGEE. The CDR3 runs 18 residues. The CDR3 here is CASSVERDRGRHTGELFF. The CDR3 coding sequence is TGTGCCAGCAGCGTAGAGCGGGACAGGGGGCGGCACACCGGGGAGCTGTTTTTT.

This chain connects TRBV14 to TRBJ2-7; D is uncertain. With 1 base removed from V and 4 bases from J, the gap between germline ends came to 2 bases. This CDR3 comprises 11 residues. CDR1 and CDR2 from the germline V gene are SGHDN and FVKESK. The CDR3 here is CASSQVYEQYF. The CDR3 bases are TGTGCCAGCAGCCAAGTATACGAGCAGTACTTC.

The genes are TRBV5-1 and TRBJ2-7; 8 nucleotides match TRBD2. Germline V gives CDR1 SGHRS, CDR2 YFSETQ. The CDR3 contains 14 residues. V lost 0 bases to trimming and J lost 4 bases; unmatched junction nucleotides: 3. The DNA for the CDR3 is TGCGCCAGCAGCTTGGTTGCGGGGGGTTACGAGCAGTACTTC. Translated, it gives CASSLVAGGYEQYF. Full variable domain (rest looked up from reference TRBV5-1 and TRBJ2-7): KAGVTQTPRYLIKTRGQQVTLSCSPISGHRSVSWYQQTPGQGLQFLFEYFSETQRNKGNFPGRFSGRQFSNSRSEMNVSTLELGDSALYLCASSLVAGGYEQYFGPGTRLTVT.